The rows below give T cell receptor beta chains drawn from one sample of a study of T cell responses to AZD1222 COVID-19 vaccine. Sequencing used immunoSEQ multiplex PCR; TCRdb keeps in-frame clones, though not all of them. The sample lists some 130,000 clones; about 93% were seen once. The sample was peripheral blood, taken 28 days after the second AZD1222 dose. The receptors come from an adult who received the AZD1222 COVID-19 vaccine. Both conserved end residues are part of each CDR3.

v_call cdr3_aa
TRBV3-1/TRBV3-2 CASSRRQYNSPLHF
TRBV25-1 CASSGPSGQGYGNTIYF
TRBV28 CASTNPPGQGTGANYGYTF
TRBV4-1 CASKPSSNEKLFF
TRBV7-9 CASSFGTAEQYF
TRBV7-3 CASSARDSYYGYTF
TRBV7-3 CASKVWRGTSLSTDTQYF
TRBV6-5 CASRGGVTDTQYF
TRBV5-4 CASSLGQRNYGYTF
TRBV6-6 CASSQTSRGAAGPQETQYF
TRBV10-3 CAISTPFAQSYGYTF
TRBV7-2 CASSLAAVMNQPQHF
TRBV9 CASSGNRAQAFF
TRBV11-3 CASSLRTGQYGYTF
TRBV7-2 CASSGNRGRETQYF
TRBV19 CASTRTDRGRPEAFF
TRBV4-1 CASSQETGHYNEQFF
TRBV2 CASSARGFGEKLFF
TRBV11-1 CASSSDGPNTEAFF
TRBV30 CAWSLDSPRGYGYTF
TRBV20-1 CSASTDTQYF
TRBV5-5 CASSLAPGQGLQYEQYF
TRBV5-8 CASSTLSWVGTEAFF
TRBV19 CASTPTGARTEAFF
TRBV28 CASSFFGGPPYEQYF